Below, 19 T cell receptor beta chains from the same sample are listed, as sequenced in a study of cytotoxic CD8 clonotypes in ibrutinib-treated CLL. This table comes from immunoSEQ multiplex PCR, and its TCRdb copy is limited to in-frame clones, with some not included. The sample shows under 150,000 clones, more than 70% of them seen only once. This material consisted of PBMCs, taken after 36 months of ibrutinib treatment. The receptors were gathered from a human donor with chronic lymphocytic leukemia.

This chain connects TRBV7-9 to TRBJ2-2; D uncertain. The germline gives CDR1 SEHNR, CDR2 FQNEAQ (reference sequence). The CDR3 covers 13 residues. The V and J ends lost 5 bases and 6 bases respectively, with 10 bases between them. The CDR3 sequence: CASSRYWAGELFF. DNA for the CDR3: TGTGCCAGCAGCCGGTATTGGGCCGGGGAGCTGTTTTTT.

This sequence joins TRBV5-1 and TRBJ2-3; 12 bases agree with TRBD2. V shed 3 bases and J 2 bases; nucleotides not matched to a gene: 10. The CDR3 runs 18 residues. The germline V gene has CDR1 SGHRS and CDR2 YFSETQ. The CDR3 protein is CASSWTGLAGTSTDTQYF. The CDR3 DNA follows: TGCGCCAGCAGCTGGACAGGACTAGCGGGGACTTCCACAGATACGCAGTATTTT. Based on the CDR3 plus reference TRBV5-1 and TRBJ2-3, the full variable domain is KAGVTQTPRYLIKTRGQQVTLSCSPISGHRSVSWYQQTPGQGLQFLFEYFSETQRNKGNFPGRFSGRQFSNSRSEMNVSTLELGDSALYLCASSWTGLAGTSTDTQYFGPGTRLTVL.

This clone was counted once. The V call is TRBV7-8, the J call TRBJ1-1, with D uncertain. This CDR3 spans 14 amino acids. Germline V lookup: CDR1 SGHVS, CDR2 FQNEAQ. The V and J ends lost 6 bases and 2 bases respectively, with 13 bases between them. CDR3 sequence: CASSLVDANTEAFF. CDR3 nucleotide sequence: TGTGCCAGCAGTCTAGTGGACGCTAACACTGAAGCTTTCTTT. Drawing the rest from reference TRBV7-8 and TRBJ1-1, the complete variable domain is GAGVSQSPRYKVAKRGQDVALRCDPISGHVSLFWYQQALGQGPEFLTYFQNEAQLDKSGLPSDRFFAERPEGSVSTLKIQRTQQEDSAVYLCASSLVDANTEAFFGQGTRLTVV.

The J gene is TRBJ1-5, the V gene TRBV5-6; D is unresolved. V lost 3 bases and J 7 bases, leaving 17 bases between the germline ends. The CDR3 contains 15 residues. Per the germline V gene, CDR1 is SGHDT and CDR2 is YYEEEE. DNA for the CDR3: TGTGCCAGCAGCTCCGGACCACCCTTAGGCCAGCCCCAGCATTTT. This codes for CASSSGPPLGQPQHF.

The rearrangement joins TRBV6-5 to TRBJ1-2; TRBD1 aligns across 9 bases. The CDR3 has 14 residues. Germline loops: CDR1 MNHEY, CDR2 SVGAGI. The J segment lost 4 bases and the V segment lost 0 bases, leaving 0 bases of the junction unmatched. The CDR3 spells CASSYSTGGYGYTF. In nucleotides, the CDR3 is TGTGCCAGCAGTTACTCGACAGGGGGCTATGGCTACACCTTC.

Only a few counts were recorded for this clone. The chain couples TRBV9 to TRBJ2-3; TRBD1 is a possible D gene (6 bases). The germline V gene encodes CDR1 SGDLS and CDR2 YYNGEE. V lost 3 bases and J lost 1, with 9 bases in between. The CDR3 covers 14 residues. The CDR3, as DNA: TGTGCCAGCAGCGCCCGGACAGGCACAGATACGCAGTATTTT. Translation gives CASSARTGTDTQYF. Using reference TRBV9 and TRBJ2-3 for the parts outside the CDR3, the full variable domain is DSGVTQTPKHLITATGQRVTLRCSPRSGDLSVYWYQQSLDQGLQFLIQYYNGEERAKGNILERFSAQQFPDLHSELNLSSLELGDSALYFCASSARTGTDTQYFGPGTRLTVL.

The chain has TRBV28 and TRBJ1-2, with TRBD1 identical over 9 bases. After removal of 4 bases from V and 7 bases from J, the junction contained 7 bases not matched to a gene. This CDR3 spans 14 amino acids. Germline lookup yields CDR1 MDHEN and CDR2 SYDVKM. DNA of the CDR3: TGTGCCAGCAGTTCCGGGACAGGGACTCGTGGCTACACCTTC. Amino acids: CASSSGTGTRGYTF.

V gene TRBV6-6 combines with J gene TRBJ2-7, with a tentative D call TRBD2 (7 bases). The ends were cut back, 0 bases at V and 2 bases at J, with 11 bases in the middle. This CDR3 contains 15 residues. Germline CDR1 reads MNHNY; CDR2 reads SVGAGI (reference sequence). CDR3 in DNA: TGTGCCAGCAGTTACTCAGGCGGGGGCACCTACGAGCAGTACTTC. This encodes CASSYSGGGTYEQYF.

CDR3 in amino acids: CASSSTGAHEQYF. CDR3 in DNA: TGTGCCAGCAGTTCAACAGGGGCGCACGAGCAGTACTTC. The V call is TRBV27, the J call TRBJ2-7; 7 bases agree with TRBD1. Germline V gene lookup returns CDR1 MNHEY and CDR2 SMNVEV (reference sequence). With V trimmed by 4 bases and J by 5 bases, 5 bases remained unmatched. The CDR3 loop spans 13 amino acids.

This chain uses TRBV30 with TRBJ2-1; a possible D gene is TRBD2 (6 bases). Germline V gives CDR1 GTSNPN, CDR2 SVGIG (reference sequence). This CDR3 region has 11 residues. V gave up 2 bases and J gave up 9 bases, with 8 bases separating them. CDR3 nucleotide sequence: TGTGCCTGGAGTCCTAGCGCTGAGCAGTTCTTC. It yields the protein CAWSPSAEQFF. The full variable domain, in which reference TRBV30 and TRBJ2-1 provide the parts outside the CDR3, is SQTIHQWPATLVQPVGSPLSLECTVEGTSNPNLYWYRQAAGRGLQLLFYSVGIGQISSEVPQNLSASRPQDRQFILSSKKLLLSDSGFYLCAWSPSAEQFFGPGTRLTVL.

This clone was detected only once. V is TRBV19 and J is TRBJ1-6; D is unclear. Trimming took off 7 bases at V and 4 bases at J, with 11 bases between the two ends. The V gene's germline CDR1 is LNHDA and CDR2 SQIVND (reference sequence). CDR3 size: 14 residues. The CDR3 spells CASKPRNYNSPLHF. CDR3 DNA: TGTGCCAGTAAACCGAGAAATTATAATTCACCCCTCCACTTT.

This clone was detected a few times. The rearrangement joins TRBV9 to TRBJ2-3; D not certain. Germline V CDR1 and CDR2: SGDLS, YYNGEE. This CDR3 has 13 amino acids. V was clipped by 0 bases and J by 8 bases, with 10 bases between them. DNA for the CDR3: TGTGCCAGCAGCGTAGACATGTTGGGTACGCAGTATTTT. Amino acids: CASSVDMLGTQYF. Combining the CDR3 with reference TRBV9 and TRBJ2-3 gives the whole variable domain DSGVTQTPKHLITATGQRVTLRCSPRSGDLSVYWYQQSLDQGLQFLIQYYNGEERAKGNILERFSAQQFPDLHSELNLSSLELGDSALYFCASSVDMLGTQYFGPGTRLTVL.

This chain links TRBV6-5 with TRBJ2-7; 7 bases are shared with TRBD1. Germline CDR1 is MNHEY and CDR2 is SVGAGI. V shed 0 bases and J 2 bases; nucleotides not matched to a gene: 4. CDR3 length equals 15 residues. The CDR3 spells CASSYSGTDTYEQYF. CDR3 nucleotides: TGTGCCAGCAGTTACTCCGGGACAGACACCTACGAGCAGTACTTC.

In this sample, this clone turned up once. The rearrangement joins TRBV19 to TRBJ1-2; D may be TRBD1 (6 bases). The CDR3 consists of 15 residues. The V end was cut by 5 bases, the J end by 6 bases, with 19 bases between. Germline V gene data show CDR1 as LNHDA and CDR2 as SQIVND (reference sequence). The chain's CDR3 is CASSPRTVSVHGYTF. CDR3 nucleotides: TGTGCCAGTAGTCCCCGGACAGTTAGCGTACATGGCTACACCTTC.

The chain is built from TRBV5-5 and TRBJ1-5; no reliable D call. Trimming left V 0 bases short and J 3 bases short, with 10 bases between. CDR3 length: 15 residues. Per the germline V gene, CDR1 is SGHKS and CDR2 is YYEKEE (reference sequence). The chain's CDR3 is CASSLGQVSNQPQHF. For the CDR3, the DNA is TGTGCCAGCAGCTTGGGGCAGGTCTCCAATCAGCCCCAGCATTTT.

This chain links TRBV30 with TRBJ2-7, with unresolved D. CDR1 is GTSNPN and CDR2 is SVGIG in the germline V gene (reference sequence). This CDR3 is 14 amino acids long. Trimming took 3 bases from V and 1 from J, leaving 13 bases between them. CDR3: CAWRAAVPSYEQYF. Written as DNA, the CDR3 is TGTGCCTGGAGGGCGGCAGTACCTTCCTACGAGCAGTACTTC. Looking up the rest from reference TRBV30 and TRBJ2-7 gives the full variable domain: SQTIHQWPATLVQPVGSPLSLECTVEGTSNPNLYWYRQAAGRGLQLLFYSVGIGQISSEVPQNLSASRPQDRQFILSSKKLLLSDSGFYLCAWRAAVPSYEQYFGPGTRLTVT.

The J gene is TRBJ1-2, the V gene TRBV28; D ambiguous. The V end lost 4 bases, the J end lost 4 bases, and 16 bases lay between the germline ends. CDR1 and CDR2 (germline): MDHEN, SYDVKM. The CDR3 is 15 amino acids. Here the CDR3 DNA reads TGTGCCAGCAGTTCGGGAAACCTAATGTCCTATGGCTACACCTTC. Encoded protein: CASSSGNLMSYGYTF.

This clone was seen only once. CDR3 DNA sequence: TGTGCCAGCAGTCCGGGACACAAGAATGAAAAACTGTTTTTT. Residues: CASSPGHKNEKLFF. The chain links TRBV28 to TRBJ1-4, with D perhaps TRBD1 (6 bases). Germline V gene lookup returns CDR1 MDHEN and CDR2 SYDVKM. This CDR3 region has 14 residues. Trimming stripped 5 bases from V and 5 bases from J, with 12 bases between.

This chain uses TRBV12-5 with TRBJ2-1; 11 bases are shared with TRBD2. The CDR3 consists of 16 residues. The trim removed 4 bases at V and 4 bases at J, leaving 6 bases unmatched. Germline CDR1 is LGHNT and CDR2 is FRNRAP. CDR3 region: CASGSPGTSGYNEQFF. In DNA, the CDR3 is TGTGCTAGTGGTTCCCCAGGGACTAGCGGATACAATGAGCAGTTCTTC. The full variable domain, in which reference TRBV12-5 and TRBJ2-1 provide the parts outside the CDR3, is DARVTQTPRHKVTEMGQEVTMRCQPILGHNTVFWYRQTMMQGLELLAYFRNRAPLDDSGMPKDRFSAEMPDATLATLKIQPSEPRDSAVYFCASGSPGTSGYNEQFFGPGTRLTVL.